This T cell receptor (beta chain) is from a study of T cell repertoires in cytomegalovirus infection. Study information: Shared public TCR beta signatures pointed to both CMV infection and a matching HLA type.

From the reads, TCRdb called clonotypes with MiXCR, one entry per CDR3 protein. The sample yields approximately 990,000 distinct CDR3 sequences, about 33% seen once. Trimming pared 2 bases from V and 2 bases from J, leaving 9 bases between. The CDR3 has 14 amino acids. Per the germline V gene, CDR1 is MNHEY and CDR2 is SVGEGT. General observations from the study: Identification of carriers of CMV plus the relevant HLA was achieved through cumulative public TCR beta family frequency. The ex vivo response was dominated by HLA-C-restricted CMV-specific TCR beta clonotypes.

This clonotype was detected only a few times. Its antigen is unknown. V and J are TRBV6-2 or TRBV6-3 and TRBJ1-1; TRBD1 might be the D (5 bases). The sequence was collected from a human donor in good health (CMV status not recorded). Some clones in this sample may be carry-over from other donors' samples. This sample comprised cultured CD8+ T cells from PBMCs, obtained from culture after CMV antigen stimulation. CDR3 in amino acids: CASSYGGRNTEAFF. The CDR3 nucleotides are TGTGCCAGCAGTTACGGGGGTCGCAACACTGAAGCTTTCTTT.